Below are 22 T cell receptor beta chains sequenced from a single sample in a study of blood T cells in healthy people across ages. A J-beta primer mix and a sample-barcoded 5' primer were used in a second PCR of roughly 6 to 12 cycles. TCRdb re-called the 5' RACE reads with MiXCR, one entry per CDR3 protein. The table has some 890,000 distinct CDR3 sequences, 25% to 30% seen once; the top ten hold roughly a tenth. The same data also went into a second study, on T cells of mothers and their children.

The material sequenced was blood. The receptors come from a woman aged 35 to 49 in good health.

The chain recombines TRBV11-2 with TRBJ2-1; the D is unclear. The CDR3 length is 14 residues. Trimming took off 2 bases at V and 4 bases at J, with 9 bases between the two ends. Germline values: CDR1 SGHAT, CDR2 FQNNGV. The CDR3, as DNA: TGTGCCAGCAGCTTACTACGCTCTTACAATGAGCAGTTCTTC. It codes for CASSLLRSYNEQFF.

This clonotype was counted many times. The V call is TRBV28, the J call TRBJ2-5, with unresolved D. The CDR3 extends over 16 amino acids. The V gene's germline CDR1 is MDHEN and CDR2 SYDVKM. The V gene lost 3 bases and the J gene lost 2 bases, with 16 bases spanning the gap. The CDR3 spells CASSFEPMSIQETQYF. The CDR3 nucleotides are TGTGCCAGCAGTTTTGAGCCCATGAGTATACAAGAGACCCAGTACTTC.

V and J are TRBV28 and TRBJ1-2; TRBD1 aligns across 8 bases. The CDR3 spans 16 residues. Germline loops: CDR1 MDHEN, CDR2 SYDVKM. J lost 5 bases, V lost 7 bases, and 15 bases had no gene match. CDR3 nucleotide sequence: TGTGCCAGCACAAAGGGCTTGACAGGGGTCTCGTATGGCTACACCTTC. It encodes CASTKGLTGVSYGYTF.

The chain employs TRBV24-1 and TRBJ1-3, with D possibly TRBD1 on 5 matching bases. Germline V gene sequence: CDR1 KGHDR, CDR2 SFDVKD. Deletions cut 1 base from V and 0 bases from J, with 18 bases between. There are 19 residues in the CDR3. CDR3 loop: CATSDFAGTLVPSGNTIYF. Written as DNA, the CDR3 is TGTGCCACCAGTGATTTCGCAGGGACCCTCGTACCCTCTGGAAACACCATATATTTT.

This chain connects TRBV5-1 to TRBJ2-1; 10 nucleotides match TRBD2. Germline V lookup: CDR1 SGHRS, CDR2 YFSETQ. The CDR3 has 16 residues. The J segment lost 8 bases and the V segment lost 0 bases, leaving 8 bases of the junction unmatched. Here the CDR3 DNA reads TGCGCCAGCAGCTTGGCCGCTAGCGGGGGAAGCGATGAGCAGTTCTTC. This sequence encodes CASSLAASGGSDEQFF.

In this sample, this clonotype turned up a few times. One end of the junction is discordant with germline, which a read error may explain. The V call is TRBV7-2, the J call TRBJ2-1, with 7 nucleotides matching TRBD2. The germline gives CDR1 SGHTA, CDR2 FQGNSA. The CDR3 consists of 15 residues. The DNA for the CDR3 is TGTGCCGGCAGCTCTCAACCAGGCGGGGGCAATGAGCAGTTCTTC. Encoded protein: CAGSSQPGGGNEQFF.

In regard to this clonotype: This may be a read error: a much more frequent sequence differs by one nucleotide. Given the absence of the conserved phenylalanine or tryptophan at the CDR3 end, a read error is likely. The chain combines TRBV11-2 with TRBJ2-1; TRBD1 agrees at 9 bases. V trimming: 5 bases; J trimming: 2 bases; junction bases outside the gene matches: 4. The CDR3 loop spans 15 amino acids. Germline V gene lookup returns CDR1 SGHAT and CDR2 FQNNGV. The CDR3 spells CASSPGTGPYNEQFL. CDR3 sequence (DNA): TGTGCCAGCAGCCCGGGGACAGGGCCCTACAATGAGCAGTTCCTC.

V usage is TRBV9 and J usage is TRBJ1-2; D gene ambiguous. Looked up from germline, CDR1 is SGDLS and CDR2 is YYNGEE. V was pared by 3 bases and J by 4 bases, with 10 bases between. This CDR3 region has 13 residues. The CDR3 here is CASSASVAYGYTF. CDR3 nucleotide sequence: TGTGCCAGCAGCGCGAGCGTAGCCTATGGCTACACCTTC.

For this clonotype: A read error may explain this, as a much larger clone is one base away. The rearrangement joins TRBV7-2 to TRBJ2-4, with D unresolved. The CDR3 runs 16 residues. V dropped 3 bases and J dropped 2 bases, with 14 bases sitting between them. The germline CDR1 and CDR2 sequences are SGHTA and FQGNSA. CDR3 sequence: CASSLAGTATKNIQYF. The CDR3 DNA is TGTGCCAGCAGCTTGGCAGGAACAGCTACCAAAAACATTCAGTACTTC.

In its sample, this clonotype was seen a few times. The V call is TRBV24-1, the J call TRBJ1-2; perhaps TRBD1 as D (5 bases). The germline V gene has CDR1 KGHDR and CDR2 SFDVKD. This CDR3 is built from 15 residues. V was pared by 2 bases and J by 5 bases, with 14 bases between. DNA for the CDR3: TGTGCCACCAGTGATTCGGGGCATCTCCGTTATGGCTACACCTTC. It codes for CATSDSGHLRYGYTF.

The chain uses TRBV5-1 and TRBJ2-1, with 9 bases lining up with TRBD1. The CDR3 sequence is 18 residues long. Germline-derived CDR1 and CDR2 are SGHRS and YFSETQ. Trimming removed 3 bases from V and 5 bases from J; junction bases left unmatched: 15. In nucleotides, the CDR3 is TGCGCCAGCAGCTCCCTTTCAACGACAGGGGGGCCGAACAATGAGCAGTTCTTC. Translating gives CASSSLSTTGGPNNEQFF.

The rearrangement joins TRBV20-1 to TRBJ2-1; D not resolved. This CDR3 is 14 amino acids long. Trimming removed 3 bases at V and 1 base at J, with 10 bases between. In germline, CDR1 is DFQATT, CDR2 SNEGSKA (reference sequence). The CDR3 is CSASSRNSYNEQFF. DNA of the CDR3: TGCAGTGCTAGCAGCAGGAATTCCTACAATGAGCAGTTCTTC.

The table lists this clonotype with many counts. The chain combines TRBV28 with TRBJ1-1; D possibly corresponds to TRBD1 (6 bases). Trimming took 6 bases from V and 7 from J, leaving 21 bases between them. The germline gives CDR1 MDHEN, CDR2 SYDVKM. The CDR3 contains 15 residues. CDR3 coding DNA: TGTGCCAGCAGCCCACACTACAGGGCTCGGCTTGAAGCTTTCTTT. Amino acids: CASSPHYRARLEAFF.

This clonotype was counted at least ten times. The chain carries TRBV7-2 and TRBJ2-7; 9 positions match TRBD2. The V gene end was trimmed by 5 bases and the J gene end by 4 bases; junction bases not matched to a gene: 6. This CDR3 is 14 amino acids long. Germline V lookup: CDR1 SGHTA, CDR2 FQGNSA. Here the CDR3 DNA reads TGTGCCAGCAGCCCCCCGGGACTAGCTTACGAGCAGTACTTC. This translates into CASSPPGLAYEQYF.

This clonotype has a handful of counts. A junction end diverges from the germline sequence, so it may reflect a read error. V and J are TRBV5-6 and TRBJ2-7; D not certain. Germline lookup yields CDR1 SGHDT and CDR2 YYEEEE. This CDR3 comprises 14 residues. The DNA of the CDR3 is TGTACCAGCACCCAAGTCAGCGTACCCTACGAGCAGTACTTC. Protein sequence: CTSTQVSVPYEQYF.

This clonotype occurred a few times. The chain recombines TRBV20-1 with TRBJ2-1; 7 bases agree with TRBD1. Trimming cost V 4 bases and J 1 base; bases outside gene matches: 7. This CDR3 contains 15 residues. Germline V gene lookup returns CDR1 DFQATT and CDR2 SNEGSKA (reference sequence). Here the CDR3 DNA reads TGCAGTGCTATACTACAGGGGCGGTCCTACAATGAGCAGTTCTTC. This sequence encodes CSAILQGRSYNEQFF.

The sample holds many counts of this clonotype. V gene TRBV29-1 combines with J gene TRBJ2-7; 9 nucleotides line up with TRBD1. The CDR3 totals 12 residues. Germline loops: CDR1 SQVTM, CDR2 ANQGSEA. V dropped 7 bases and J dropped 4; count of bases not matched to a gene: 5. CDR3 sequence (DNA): TGCAGCGCCACTGGGACAGGGTACGAGCAGTACTTC. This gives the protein CSATGTGYEQYF.

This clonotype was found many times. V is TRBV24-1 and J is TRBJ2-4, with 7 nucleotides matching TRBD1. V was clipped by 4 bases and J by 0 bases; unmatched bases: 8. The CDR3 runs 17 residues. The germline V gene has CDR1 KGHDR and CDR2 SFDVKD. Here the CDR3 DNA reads TGTGCCACCAGTGACTGGGACAGCTCGCTAGCCAAAAACATTCAGTACTTC. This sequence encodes CATSDWDSSLAKNIQYF.

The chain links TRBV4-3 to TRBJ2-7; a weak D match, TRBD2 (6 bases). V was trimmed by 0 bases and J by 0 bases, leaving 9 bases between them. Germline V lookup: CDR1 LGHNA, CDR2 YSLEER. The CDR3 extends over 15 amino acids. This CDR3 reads CASSQEGLSSYEQYF. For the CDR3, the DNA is TGCGCCAGCAGCCAAGAGGGACTCAGCTCCTACGAGCAGTACTTC.

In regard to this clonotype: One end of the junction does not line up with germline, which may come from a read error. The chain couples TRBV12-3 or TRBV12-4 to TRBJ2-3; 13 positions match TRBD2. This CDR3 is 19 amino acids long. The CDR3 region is CASSFPELAGGRRTDTQYF. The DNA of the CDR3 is TGTGCTAGCAGTTTTCCGGAACTAGCGGGGGGGAGGAGGACAGATACGCAGTATTTT.

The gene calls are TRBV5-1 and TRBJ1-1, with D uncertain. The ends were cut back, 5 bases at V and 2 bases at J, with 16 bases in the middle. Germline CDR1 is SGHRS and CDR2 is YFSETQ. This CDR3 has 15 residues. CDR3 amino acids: CASRQEWVYNTEAFF. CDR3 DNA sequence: TGCGCCAGCAGACAAGAGTGGGTCTATAACACTGAAGCTTTCTTT.

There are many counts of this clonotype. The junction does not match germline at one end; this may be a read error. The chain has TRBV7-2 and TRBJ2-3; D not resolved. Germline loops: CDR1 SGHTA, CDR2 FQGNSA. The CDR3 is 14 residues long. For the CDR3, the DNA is TGCGCCAGCAGCTTGAATCAGGGCACAGATACGCAGTATTTT. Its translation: CASSLNQGTDTQYF. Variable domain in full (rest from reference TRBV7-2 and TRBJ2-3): GAGVSQSPSNKVTEKGKDVELRCDPISGHTALYWYRQSLGQGLEFLIYFQGNSAPDKSGLPSDRFSAERTGGSVSTLTIQRTQQEDSAVYLCASSLNQGTDTQYFGPGTRLTVL.